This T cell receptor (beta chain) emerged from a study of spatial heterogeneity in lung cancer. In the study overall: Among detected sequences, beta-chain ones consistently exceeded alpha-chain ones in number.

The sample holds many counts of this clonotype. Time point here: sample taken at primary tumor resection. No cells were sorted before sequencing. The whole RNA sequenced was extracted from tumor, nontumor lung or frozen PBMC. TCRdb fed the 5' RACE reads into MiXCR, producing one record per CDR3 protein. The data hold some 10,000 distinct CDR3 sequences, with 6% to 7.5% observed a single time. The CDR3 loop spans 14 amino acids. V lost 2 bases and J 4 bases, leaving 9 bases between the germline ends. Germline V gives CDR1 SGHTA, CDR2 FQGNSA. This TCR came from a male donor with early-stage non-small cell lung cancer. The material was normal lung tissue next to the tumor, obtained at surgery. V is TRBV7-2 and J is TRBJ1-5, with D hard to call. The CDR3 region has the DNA TGTGCCAGCAGCTTATTGCCGATTAATCAGCCCCAGCATTTT. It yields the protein CASSLLPINQPQHF.